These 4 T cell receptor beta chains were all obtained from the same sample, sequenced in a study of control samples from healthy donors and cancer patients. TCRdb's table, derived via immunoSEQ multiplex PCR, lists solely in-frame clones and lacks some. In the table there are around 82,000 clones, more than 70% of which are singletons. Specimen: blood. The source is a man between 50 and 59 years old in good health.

CDR3 in amino acids: CASHAGTGAPEGYTF. As DNA, the CDR3 is TGTGCCAGCCACGCCGGGACAGGGGCCCCCGAGGGCTACACCTTC. The rearrangement joins TRBV2 to TRBJ1-2, with 10 bases identical to TRBD1. CDR3 size: 15 residues. Germline loops: CDR1 SNHLY, CDR2 FYNNEI. V was clipped by 8 bases and J by 8 bases; unmatched bases: 14.

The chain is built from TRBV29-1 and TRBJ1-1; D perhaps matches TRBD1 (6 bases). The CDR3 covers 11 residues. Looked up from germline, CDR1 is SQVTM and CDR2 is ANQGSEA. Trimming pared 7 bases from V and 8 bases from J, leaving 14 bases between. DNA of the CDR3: TGCAGCGCCCAAACAGGGTTGGAAGCTTTCTTT. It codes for CSAQTGLEAFF.

DNA of the CDR3: TGTGCCAGCAGCCCCGACGGCAACTATGGCTACACCTTC. As protein: CASSPDGNYGYTF. The chain employs TRBV7-2 and TRBJ1-2; D unclear. The CDR3 length is 13 residues. Trimming pared 5 bases from V and 2 bases from J, leaving 9 bases between. Germline assignment: CDR1 SGHTA and CDR2 FQGNSA.

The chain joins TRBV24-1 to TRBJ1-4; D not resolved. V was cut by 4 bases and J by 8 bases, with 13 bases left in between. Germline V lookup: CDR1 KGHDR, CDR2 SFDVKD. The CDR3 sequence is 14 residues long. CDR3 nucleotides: TGTGCCACCAGTGACTCAAGCGTAGGGGAAAAACTGTTTTTT. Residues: CATSDSSVGEKLFF.